This TCR beta chain is from a study of blood T cells in healthy people across ages. Study-wide points: Naive CD4+ cell counts and diversity both ran higher in long-lived than in aged donors.

To note about this clonotype: What it binds is unknown.

All donors came from Russia, were Caucasian and healthy, and spanned ages roughly 6 to 100. For every donor, a draw yielded around 10 milliliters of peripheral blood. This CDR3 is 13 amino acids long. V lost 2 bases, J lost 2 bases, and 10 bases lay in between. Germline CDR1 and CDR2: GTSNPN and SVGIG (reference sequence). It was with a sample-barcoded 5' primer and a J-beta primer mix that a second PCR of roughly 7 to 12 cycles was run. TCRdb analysed the 5' RACE reads with MiXCR anew, one entry per CDR3 protein. Seen here are about 1.4 million distinct CDR3 sequences, around 59% observed once, and the top ten hold 5% to 7%.

The clonotype comes from a man between 18 and 35 years old in good health. Sequenced input: blood. This sequence joins TRBV30 and TRBJ2-7; D is ambiguous. The CDR3 loop reads CAWSRDVAYEQYF. CDR3 coding DNA: TGTGCCTGGAGTAGAGACGTTGCCTACGAGCAGTACTTC.